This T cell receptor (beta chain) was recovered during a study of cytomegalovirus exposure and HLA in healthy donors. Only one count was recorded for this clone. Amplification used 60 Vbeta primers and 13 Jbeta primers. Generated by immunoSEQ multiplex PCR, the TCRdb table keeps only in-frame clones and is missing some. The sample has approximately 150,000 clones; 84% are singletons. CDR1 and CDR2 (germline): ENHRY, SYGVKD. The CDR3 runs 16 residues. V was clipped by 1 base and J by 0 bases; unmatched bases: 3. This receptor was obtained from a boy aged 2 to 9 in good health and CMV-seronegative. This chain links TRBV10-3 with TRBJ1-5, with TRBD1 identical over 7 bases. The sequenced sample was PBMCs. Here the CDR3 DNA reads TGTGCCATCAGTGAGTTCAGACAGGGTAGCAATCAGCCCCAGCATTTT. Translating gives CAISEFRQGSNQPQHF.